This TCR beta chain was profiled in a study of Ad26.COV2.S vaccination and SARS-CoV-2 variants. Treatment given: around 19 received Ad26.COV2.S at low or high dose, single or two shots; roughly five received placebo; per-sample allocation not given. Following the first vaccine or placebo injection, samples were taken on day 63. Libraries were prepared by immunoSEQ multiplex PCR; TCRdb keeps only in-frame clonotypes and omits some of them. This table holds about 350,000 clones, around nine tenths found once. Between the trimmed V and J ends, which lost 0 bases and 1 base, there was a span of 8 bases. The CDR3 is 16 residues long. Germline CDR1 and CDR2: SGHDT and YYEEEE.

Sequenced material: peripheral blood, taken in a trial of Ad26.COV2.S vaccine versus placebo. The sequence was obtained from a person aged 18-60 years who received the Ad26.COV2.S COVID-19 vaccine or a placebo. The chain has TRBV5-6 and TRBJ2-6, with a possible D match to TRBD1 (6 bases). CDR3 amino acids: CASSLVRGSGANVLTF. DNA of the CDR3: TGTGCCAGCAGCTTGGTCAGGGGATCTGGGGCCAACGTCCTGACTTTC.